These 5 T cell receptor beta chains share one sample of origin, sequenced in a study of blood T cell repertoires in COVID-19. TCRdb keeps only in-frame clones here, not all; method: immunoSEQ multiplex PCR. Of roughly 280,000 clones in the sample, less than 85% were seen once. The sample was peripheral blood. The receptors were gathered from a man aged 55 to 70 who had recovered from COVID-19.

This clone was counted once. The chain links TRBV7-3 to TRBJ2-6; TRBD2 might be the D (6 bases). V was shortened by 0 bases and J by 4 bases, with 13 bases between the two germline ends. The CDR3 covers 17 residues. Germline loops: CDR1 SGHTA, CDR2 FQGTGA. The CDR3 protein is CASSLTFGGTGANVLTF. Written as DNA, the CDR3 is TGTGCCAGCAGCTTAACATTCGGAGGGACCGGGGCCAACGTCCTGACTTTC.

The chain links TRBV27 to TRBJ2-7, with 7 bases that match TRBD1. Germline V gene lookup returns CDR1 MNHEY and CDR2 SMNVEV (reference sequence). V was clipped by 7 bases and J by 5 bases; unmatched bases: 14. This CDR3 spans 15 amino acids. The CDR3 sequence is CASNIRRDSPHEQYF. In DNA, the CDR3 is TGTGCCAGCAACATCCGCCGGGACAGTCCCCACGAGCAGTACTTC.

V usage is TRBV13 and J usage is TRBJ2-1, with 8 nucleotides matching TRBD1. Germline CDR1 is PRHDT and CDR2 is FYEKMQ (reference sequence). V shed 5 bases and J 7 bases; nucleotides not matched to a gene: 7. The CDR3 contains 14 residues. The CDR3 coding sequence is TGTGCCAGCAGCGCCCGGGACAGGAGAAATGAGCAGTTCTTC. Translating gives CASSARDRRNEQFF.

This rearrangement joins TRBV28 to TRBJ2-1; 8 nucleotides align to TRBD1. CDR1 and CDR2 from the germline V gene are MDHEN and SYDVKM. The trim removed 6 bases at V and 8 bases at J, leaving 6 bases unmatched. The CDR3 is 13 residues long. The CDR3 region has the DNA TGTGCCAGCAGATCGACAGGGGTCGATGAGCAGTTCTTC. Its translation: CASRSTGVDEQFF.

The chain joins TRBV5-5 to TRBJ2-6; D is ambiguous. CDR3 size: 15 residues. From germline, CDR1 is SGHKS and CDR2 YYEKEE (reference sequence). Trimming left V 0 bases short and J 3 bases short, with 7 bases between. CDR3 amino acids: CASSLATNGANVLTF. The CDR3 region has the DNA TGTGCCAGCAGCTTGGCAACTAATGGGGCCAACGTCCTGACTTTC.